One and the same sample provided the 31 T cell receptor beta chains below, sequenced in a study of T-cell memory formation after mild COVID-19. TCRdb re-derived calls from the 5' RACE reads in MiXCR, one entry per CDR3 protein. The profile shows nearly 350,000 distinct CDR3 sequences, approximately 12% of them singletons. The specimen was PBMCs or a T cell subset sorted from them (not recorded which). The receptors stem from a man aged 18 to 29 who had mild COVID-19 (a few samples of this study predate the infection). Cell type and time point are not known.

In its sample, this clonotype was seen many times. The chain recombines TRBV2 with TRBJ1-5; 11 bases align to TRBD1. V gave up 6 bases and J gave up 5 bases; unmatched junction bases: 6. The CDR3 length is 15 residues. Germline CDR1 and CDR2: SNHLY and FYNNEI. CDR3 protein: CASRPGQGVYQPQHF. CDR3 nucleotides: TGTGCCAGCAGGCCGGGACAGGGGGTTTATCAGCCCCAGCATTTT.

V and J are TRBV20-1 and TRBJ2-1; 8 nucleotides align to TRBD1. Germline-derived CDR1 and CDR2 are DFQATT and SNEGSKA (reference sequence). J lost 7 bases, V lost 5 bases, and 4 bases had no gene match. The CDR3 spans 12 residues. CDR3 coding DNA: TGCAGTGCTTGGACAGGGCCGAATGAGCAGTTCTTC. Protein product: CSAWTGPNEQFF.

This clonotype appeared many times. The CDR3 loop is CASRDSNQPQHF. Written as DNA, the CDR3 is TGTGCCAGCAGGGACAGCAATCAGCCCCAGCATTTT. The chain uses TRBV6-2 or TRBV6-3 and TRBJ1-5; D is ambiguous. The V and J ends lost 6 bases and 1 base respectively, with 4 bases between them. The CDR3 has 12 amino acids. CDR1 is MNHEY and CDR2 is SVGEGT in the germline V gene.

The chain links TRBV7-2 to TRBJ2-6; TRBD2 matches 8 bases. The CDR3 length is 17 residues. V was pared by 1 base and J by 0 bases, with 2 bases of the junction left unmatched. CDR1 and CDR2 (germline): SGHTA, FQGNSA. In DNA form, the CDR3 reads TGTGCCAGCAGCTTAGGCGGGGGGAGCTCTGGGGCCAACGTCCTGACTTTC. Its translation is CASSLGGGSSGANVLTF.

The chain joins TRBV6-6 to TRBJ2-1; no clear D. The CDR3 is 12 residues long. The V end was cut by 2 bases, the J end by 10 bases, with 9 bases between. Germline V CDR1 and CDR2: MNHNY, SVGAGI (reference sequence). The CDR3 sequence is CASSYVGGEQFF. CDR3 DNA sequence: TGTGCCAGCAGTTACGTAGGCGGAGAGCAGTTCTTC.

The V gene is TRBV4-2, the J gene TRBJ1-2; perhaps TRBD1 as D (5 bases). This CDR3 spans 14 amino acids. Trimming removed 2 bases at V and 6 bases at J, with 13 bases between. Germline V gene data show CDR1 as LGHNA and CDR2 as YNFKEQ. CDR3 sequence: CASSQLLRVDGYTF. The DNA of the CDR3 is TGTGCCAGCAGCCAACTTCTCAGGGTAGATGGCTACACCTTC.

This clonotype has more than one count but fewer than ten. The gene calls are TRBV10-3 and TRBJ2-5, with D possibly TRBD2 on 5 matching bases. There are 14 residues in the CDR3. Germline CDR1 reads ENHRY; CDR2 reads SYGVKD. V was cut by 4 bases and J by 3 bases, with 12 bases left in between. The DNA of the CDR3 is TGTGCCATCAGTGTTTCTAGCCAAGAAGAGACCCAGTACTTC. It encodes CAISVSSQEETQYF.

The rearrangement joins TRBV20-1 to TRBJ2-3; 8 nucleotides align to TRBD2. Germline loops: CDR1 DFQATT, CDR2 SNEGSKA (reference sequence). V was clipped by 3 bases and J by 4 bases; unmatched bases: 9. This CDR3 contains 15 residues. The CDR3 reads CSARVAGRLADTQYF. The CDR3 bases are TGCAGTGCTAGGGTAGCGGGGAGACTGGCAGATACGCAGTATTTT.

Ten or more counts support this clonotype. This chain connects TRBV6-5 to TRBJ2-3; 8 nucleotides line up with TRBD2. Germline V gene lookup returns CDR1 MNHEY and CDR2 SVGAGI. CDR3 length: 13 residues. V gave up 11 bases and J gave up 2 bases; unmatched junction bases: 6. The CDR3 nucleotides read TGTGCCGCTCAGCGGGGGCCCACAGATACGCAGTATTTT. Amino acids: CAAQRGPTDTQYF.

The chain couples TRBV15 to TRBJ2-7; D gene unclear. The V gene's germline CDR1 is LNHNV and CDR2 YYDKDF (reference sequence). V was shortened by 0 bases and J by 0 bases, with 3 bases between the two germline ends. The length of the CDR3 is 13 residues. CDR3 residues: CATSRDGSYEQYV. CDR3 sequence (DNA): TGTGCCACCAGCAGAGACGGCTCCTACGAGCAGTACGTC.

The chain links TRBV4-3 to TRBJ2-2, with 10 bases matching TRBD2. CDR1 is LGHNA and CDR2 is YSLEER in the germline V gene. The CDR3 loop spans 19 amino acids. The V segment lost 0 bases and the J segment 1 base; nucleotides outside the gene matches: 8. DNA for the CDR3: TGCGCCAGCAGCCAAGAGGTGCCTAGCGGGGGACTGAACACCGGGGAGCTGTTTTTT. Translation gives CASSQEVPSGGLNTGELFF.

The V call is TRBV20-1, the J call TRBJ2-1; tentative D call: TRBD2 (7 bases). Trimming cost V 3 bases and J 0 bases, with 15 bases left between them. The CDR3 extends over 16 amino acids. CDR1 is DFQATT and CDR2 is SNEGSKA in the germline V gene (reference sequence). DNA for the CDR3: TGCAGTGCTAGGGGCTTGCGGGGGCACTCCTACAATGAGCAGTTCTTC. It specifies CSARGLRGHSYNEQFF.

The chain is built from TRBV20-1 and TRBJ1-5; D unresolved. V lost 3 bases and J lost 4, with 7 bases in between. The germline V gene has CDR1 DFQATT and CDR2 SNEGSKA (reference sequence). The CDR3 sequence is 12 residues long. The DNA of the CDR3 is TGCAGTGCTAGCACCGTGAATCAGCCCCAGCATTTT. Its translation is CSASTVNQPQHF.

The chain links TRBV27 to TRBJ2-7; D gene unclear. This CDR3 spans 14 amino acids. The germline CDR1 and CDR2 sequences are MNHEY and SMNVEV (reference sequence). Trimming stripped 6 bases from V and 2 bases from J, with 14 bases between. Here the CDR3 reads CASRISAGTYEQYV. As DNA, the CDR3 is TGTGCCAGCAGGATTTCCGCCGGAACCTACGAGCAGTACGTC.

This clonotype was seen only a few times. At one of its ends the junction is not consistent with the germline gene, which may arise from a read error. V gene TRBV18 combines with J gene TRBJ2-3, with a tentative D call TRBD1 (6 bases). Germline CDR1 and CDR2: KGHSH and LQKENI. The CDR3 is 15 amino acids. CDR3: CASSPEFGTPDTKYF. The CDR3 nucleotides are TGTGCCAGCTCACCGGAATTCGGGACACCCGATACGAAGTATTTT. The full variable domain, its missing parts supplied by reference TRBV18 and TRBJ2-3, is NAGVMQNPRHLVRRRGQEARLRCSPMKGHSHVYWYRQLPEEGLKFMVYLQKENIIDESGMPKERFSAEFPKEGPSILRIQQVVRGDSAAYFCASSPEFGTPDTKYFGPGTRLTVL.

The chain has TRBV7-8 and TRBJ2-3; D is perhaps TRBD2 (6 bases). Trimming left V 7 bases short and J 6 bases short, with 8 bases between. The CDR3 length is 11 residues. CDR1 and CDR2 (germline): SGHVS, FQNEAQ. CDR3 protein: CASTGADTQYF. The CDR3 DNA is TGTGCCAGCACGGGAGCGGATACGCAGTATTTT.

This rearrangement joins TRBV6-2 or TRBV6-3 to TRBJ2-7; 12 bases agree with TRBD1. V was pared by 6 bases and J by 6 bases, with 6 bases of the junction left unmatched. CDR3 length: 14 amino acids. Germline lookup yields CDR1 MNHEY and CDR2 SVGEGT. CDR3 nucleotides: TGTGCCAGCAGGGGGACAGGGGGCCCCCGCGAGCAGTACGTC. It translates to CASRGTGGPREQYV.

This clonotype has just a few counts. The chain combines TRBV25-1 with TRBJ2-5, with D perhaps matching TRBD2 (5 bases). V shed 6 bases and J shed 9 bases, with 20 bases lying between them. Germline CDR1 and CDR2: MGHDK and SYGVNS. The CDR3 has 14 residues. This CDR3 is CASRGNLRGGAQYF. As DNA, the CDR3 is TGTGCCAGCAGGGGGAATCTTCGAGGAGGTGCCCAGTACTTC.

V is TRBV4-2 and J is TRBJ2-2, with 12 bases that match TRBD2. V dropped 4 bases and J dropped 2; count of bases not matched to a gene: 8. Germline V gene sequence: CDR1 LGHNA, CDR2 YNFKEQ. The CDR3 is 18 amino acids. This CDR3 reads CASSPQGTSGFNTGELFF. The DNA of the CDR3 is TGTGCCAGCAGCCCCCAGGGGACTAGCGGGTTCAACACCGGGGAGCTGTTTTTT.

This clonotype turned up a few times. The rearrangement uses TRBV6-2 or TRBV6-3 and TRBJ2-2, with D possibly being TRBD1 (6 bases). Per germline, CDR1 MNHEY and CDR2 SVGEGT. Between the trimmed V and J ends, which lost 11 bases and 0 bases, there was a span of 13 bases. This CDR3 region has 14 residues. The CDR3 reads CASKGQANTGELFF. The DNA of the CDR3 is TGTGCCTCTAAGGGACAAGCGAACACCGGGGAGCTGTTTTTT.

The chain links TRBV12-3 or TRBV12-4 to TRBJ2-1; TRBD2 matches at 8 bases. The CDR3 loop spans 11 amino acids. V lost 6 bases and J lost 9; bases outside the gene matches: 1. CDR3 region: CASRTSVEQFF. For the CDR3, the DNA is TGTGCCAGCAGGACTAGCGTTGAGCAGTTCTTC.

This sequence joins TRBV5-6 and TRBJ2-1; D is perhaps TRBD1 or TRBD2 (5 bases each). Germline CDR1 is SGHDT and CDR2 is YYEEEE. Trimming removed 3 bases at V and 7 bases at J, with 17 bases between. The CDR3 runs to 15 residues. The CDR3 sequence: CASSSLDGTPNEQFF. The CDR3, as DNA: TGTGCCAGCAGCTCCCTCGACGGGACCCCTAATGAGCAGTTCTTC.

A few counts support this clonotype. The chain carries TRBV9 and TRBJ2-1, with no clear D. Germline CDR1 is SGDLS and CDR2 is YYNGEE. The CDR3 is 13 amino acids. V was pared by 4 bases and J by 6 bases, with 11 bases between. In DNA form, the CDR3 reads TGTGCCAGCAGCCCCGACTTGGGCAATGAGCAGTTCTTC. Translating it yields CASSPDLGNEQFF.

This clonotype was detected ten times or more. This chain connects TRBV9 to TRBJ1-5; D gene unclear. This CDR3 has 14 amino acids. Germline CDR1 and CDR2: SGDLS and YYNGEE. V shed 2 bases and J shed 2 bases, with 8 bases lying between them. CDR3 sequence (DNA): TGTGCCAGCAGCGTCGGCATGGGCAATCAGCCCCAGCATTTT. Translated, it gives CASSVGMGNQPQHF.

The chain has TRBV30 and TRBJ1-1; 10 positions agree with TRBD1. Germline assignment: CDR1 GTSNPN and CDR2 SVGIG (reference sequence). Unmatched junction bases numbered 17, after V lost 7 bases and J lost 3 bases. This CDR3 contains 17 residues. Here the CDR3 reads CAYIPPGQGVRDTEAFF. The CDR3 region has the DNA TGTGCCTACATACCGCCAGGACAGGGGGTCAGGGACACTGAAGCTTTCTTT.

V gene TRBV29-1 combines with J gene TRBJ2-3, with 7 bases identical to TRBD2. V was pared by 7 bases and J by 6 bases, with 10 bases of the junction left unmatched. This CDR3 is 13 amino acids long. Germline V lookup: CDR1 SQVTM, CDR2 ANQGSEA. CDR3 DNA sequence: TGCAGCGCCGGACTAGTTAGAGGTGATACGCAGTATTTT. It codes for CSAGLVRGDTQYF.

The chain carries TRBV11-2 and TRBJ1-1; maybe TRBD1 (6 bases). This CDR3 comprises 15 residues. V was cut by 5 bases and J by 0 bases, with 13 bases left in between. Germline CDR1 SGHAT, CDR2 FQNNGV. The CDR3 is CASSQVGAMNTEAFF. DNA of the CDR3: TGTGCCAGCAGCCAGGTGGGGGCCATGAACACTGAAGCTTTCTTT.

The V call is TRBV9, the J call TRBJ2-5; D unresolved. The germline CDR1 and CDR2 sequences are SGDLS and YYNGEE. The CDR3 is made up of 13 amino acids. Trimming cost V 1 base and J 5 bases, with 9 bases left between them. Here the CDR3 reads CASSVRFHETQYF. CDR3 DNA sequence: TGTGCCAGCAGCGTACGCTTCCACGAGACCCAGTACTTC.

The chain carries TRBV12-3 or TRBV12-4 and TRBJ2-3; TRBD2 is a possible D gene (6 bases). The V end was cut by 6 bases, the J end by 4 bases, with 14 bases between. The CDR3 is 14 residues long. The CDR3 DNA is TGTGCCAGCAGCCCCCACGGGGGTGCAGATACGCAGTATTTT. It specifies CASSPHGGADTQYF.

This clonotype was counted only a few times. The chain links TRBV7-4 to TRBJ2-7; 8 bases line up with TRBD1. CDR1 is SGHVT, CDR2 SQSDAQ, per germline. This CDR3 has 15 residues. The V and J ends lost 3 bases and 3 bases, in that order; junction bases with no gene match: 7. The CDR3: CASSFSEDRDYEQYV. Written as DNA, the CDR3 is TGTGCCAGCAGCTTCAGTGAGGACAGGGACTACGAGCAGTACGTC.

The chain couples TRBV6-5 to TRBJ1-2; 10 bases agree with TRBD1. The trim removed 3 bases at V and 4 bases at J, leaving 5 bases unmatched. The CDR3 has 15 amino acids. In germline, CDR1 is MNHEY, CDR2 SVGAGI. CDR3 in amino acids: CASSYQGQGTYGYTF. For the CDR3, the DNA is TGTGCCAGCAGTTATCAGGGACAGGGGACCTATGGCTACACCTTC.